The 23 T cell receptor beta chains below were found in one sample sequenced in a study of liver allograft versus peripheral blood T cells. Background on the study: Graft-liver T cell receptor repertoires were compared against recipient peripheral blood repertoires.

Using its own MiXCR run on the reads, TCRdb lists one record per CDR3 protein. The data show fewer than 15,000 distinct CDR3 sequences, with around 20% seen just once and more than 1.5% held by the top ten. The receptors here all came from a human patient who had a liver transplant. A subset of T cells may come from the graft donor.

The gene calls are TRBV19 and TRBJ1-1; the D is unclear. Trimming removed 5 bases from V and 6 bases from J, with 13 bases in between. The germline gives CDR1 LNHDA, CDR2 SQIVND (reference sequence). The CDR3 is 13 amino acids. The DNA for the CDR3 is TGTGCCAGTAGTCTCAGAGGCGGGGCTGAAGCTTTCTTT. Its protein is CASSLRGGAEAFF.

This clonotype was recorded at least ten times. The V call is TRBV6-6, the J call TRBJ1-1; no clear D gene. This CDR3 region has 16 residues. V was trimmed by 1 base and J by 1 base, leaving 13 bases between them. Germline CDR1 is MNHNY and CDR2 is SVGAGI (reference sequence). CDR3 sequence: CASSYLLVWENTEAFF. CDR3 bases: TGTGCCAGCAGTTACTTACTGGTATGGGAGAACACTGAAGCTTTCTTT.

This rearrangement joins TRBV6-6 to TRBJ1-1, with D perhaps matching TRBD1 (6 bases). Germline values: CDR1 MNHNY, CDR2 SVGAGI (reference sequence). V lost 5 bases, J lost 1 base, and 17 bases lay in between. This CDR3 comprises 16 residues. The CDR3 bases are TGTGCCAGCAGTCGAATAGGGGGACCGTGGAACACTGAAGCTTTCTTT. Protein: CASSRIGGPWNTEAFF.

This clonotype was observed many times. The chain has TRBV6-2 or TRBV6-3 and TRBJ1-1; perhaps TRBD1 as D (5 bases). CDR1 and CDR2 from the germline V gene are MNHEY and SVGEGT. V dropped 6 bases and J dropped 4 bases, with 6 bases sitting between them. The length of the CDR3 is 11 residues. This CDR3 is CASRGGTEAFF. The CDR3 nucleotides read TGTGCCAGCAGGGGGGGCACTGAAGCTTTCTTT.

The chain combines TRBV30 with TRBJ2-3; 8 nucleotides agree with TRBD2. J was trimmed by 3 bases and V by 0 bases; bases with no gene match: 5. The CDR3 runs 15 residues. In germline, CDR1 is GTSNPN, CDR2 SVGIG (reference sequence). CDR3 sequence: CAWSVSSGRTDTQYF. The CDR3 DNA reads TGTGCCTGGAGTGTATCAAGCGGGAGAACAGATACGCAGTATTTT.

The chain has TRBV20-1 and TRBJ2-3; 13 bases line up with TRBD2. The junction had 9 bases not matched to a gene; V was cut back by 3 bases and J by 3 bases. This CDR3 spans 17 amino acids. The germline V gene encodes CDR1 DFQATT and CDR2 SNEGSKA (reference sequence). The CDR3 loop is CSASPLAGGQGTDTQYF. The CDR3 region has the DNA TGCAGTGCTAGTCCACTAGCGGGGGGGCAAGGGACAGATACGCAGTATTTT.

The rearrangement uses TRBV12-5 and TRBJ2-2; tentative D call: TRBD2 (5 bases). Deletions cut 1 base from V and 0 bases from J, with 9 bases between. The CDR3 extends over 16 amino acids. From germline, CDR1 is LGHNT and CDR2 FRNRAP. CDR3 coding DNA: TGTGCTAGTGGTTTGGCCCGAGGGACGAACACCGGGGAGCTGTTTTTT. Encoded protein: CASGLARGTNTGELFF.

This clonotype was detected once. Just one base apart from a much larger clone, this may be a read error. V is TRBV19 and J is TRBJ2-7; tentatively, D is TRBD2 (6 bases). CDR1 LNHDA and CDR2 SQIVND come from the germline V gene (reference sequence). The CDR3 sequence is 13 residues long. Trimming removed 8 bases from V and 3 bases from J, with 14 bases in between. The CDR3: CASGSSGCYEQYF. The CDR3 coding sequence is TGTGCCAGTGGGAGCAGCGGGTGCTACGAGCAGTACTTC.

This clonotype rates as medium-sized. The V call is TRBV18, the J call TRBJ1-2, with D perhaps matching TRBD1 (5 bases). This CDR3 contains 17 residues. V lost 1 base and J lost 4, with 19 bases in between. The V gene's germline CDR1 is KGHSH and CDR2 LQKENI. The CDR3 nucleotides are TGTGCCAGCTCACCACTCCACGCCAACCAGGGATTCTATGGCTACACCTTC. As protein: CASSPLHANQGFYGYTF.

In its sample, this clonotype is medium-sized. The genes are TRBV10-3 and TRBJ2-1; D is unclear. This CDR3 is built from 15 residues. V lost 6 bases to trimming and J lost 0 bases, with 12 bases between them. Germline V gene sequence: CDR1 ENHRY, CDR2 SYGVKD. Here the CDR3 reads CAIRSHVSSYNEQFF. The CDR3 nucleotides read TGTGCCATCAGAAGCCATGTGAGCTCCTACAATGAGCAGTTCTTC.

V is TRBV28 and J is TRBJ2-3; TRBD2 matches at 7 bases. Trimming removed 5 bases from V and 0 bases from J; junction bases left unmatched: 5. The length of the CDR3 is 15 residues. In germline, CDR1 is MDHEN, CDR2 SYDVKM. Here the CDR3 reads CASSPGGGSTDTQYF. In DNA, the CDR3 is TGTGCCAGCAGTCCTGGCGGGGGTAGCACAGATACGCAGTATTTT.

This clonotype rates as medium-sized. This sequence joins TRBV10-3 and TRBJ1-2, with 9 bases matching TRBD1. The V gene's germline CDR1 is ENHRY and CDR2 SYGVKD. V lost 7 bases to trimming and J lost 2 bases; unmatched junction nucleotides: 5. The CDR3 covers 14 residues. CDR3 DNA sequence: TGTGCCATCACCGCCGGGACAGGGAACTATGGCTACACCTTC. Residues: CAITAGTGNYGYTF.

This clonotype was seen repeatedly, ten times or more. The DNA of the CDR3 is TGTGCCAGCAGCCTGACTAGCGGGTCGAACACCGGGGAGCTGTTTTTT. This encodes CASSLTSGSNTGELFF. The V call is TRBV7-3, the J call TRBJ2-2; the match to TRBD2 covers 10 bases. Trimming at V came to 5 bases and at J to 0 bases, leaving 3 bases not matched to a gene. Per the germline V gene, CDR1 is SGHTA and CDR2 is FQGTGA. There are 16 residues in the CDR3. The whole variable domain, filled in from reference TRBV7-3 and TRBJ2-2, reads GAGVSQTPSNKVTEKGKYVELRCDPISGHTALYWYRQSLGQGPEFLIYFQGTGAADDSGLPNDRFFAVRPEGSVSTLKIQRTERGDSAVYLCASSLTSGSNTGELFFGEGSRLTVL.

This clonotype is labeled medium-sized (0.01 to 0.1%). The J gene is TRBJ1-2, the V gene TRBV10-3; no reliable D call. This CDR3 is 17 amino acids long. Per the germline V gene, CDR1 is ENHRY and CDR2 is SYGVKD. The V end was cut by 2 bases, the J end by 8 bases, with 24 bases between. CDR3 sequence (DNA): TGTGCCATCAGTGAGGGCGGTGATAAATATACCAGGAAGGGCTACACCTTC. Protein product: CAISEGGDKYTRKGYTF.

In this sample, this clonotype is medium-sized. DNA of the CDR3: TGTGCCAGTAGTAAGTGGGACCGAGGAAACACCATATATTTT. This gives the protein CASSKWDRGNTIYF. This chain uses TRBV19 with TRBJ1-3; a weak D match, TRBD1 (5 bases). The CDR3 extends over 14 amino acids. V was trimmed by 4 bases and J by 4 bases, leaving 11 bases between them. Germline assignment: CDR1 LNHDA and CDR2 SQIVND (reference sequence).

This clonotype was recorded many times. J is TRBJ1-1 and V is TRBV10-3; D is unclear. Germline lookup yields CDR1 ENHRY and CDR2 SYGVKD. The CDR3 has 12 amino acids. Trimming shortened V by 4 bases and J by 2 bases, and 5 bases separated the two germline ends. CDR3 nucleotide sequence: TGTGCCATCAGTGGAAAAAACACTGAAGCTTTCTTT. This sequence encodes CAISGKNTEAFF.

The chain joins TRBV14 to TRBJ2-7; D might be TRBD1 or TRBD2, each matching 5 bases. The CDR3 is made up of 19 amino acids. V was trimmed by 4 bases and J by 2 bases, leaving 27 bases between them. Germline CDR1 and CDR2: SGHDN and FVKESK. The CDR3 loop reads CASSPLPNGVPQGPYEQYF. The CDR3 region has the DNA TGTGCCAGCAGCCCTCTCCCCAACGGAGTCCCCCAGGGACCCTACGAGCAGTACTTC.

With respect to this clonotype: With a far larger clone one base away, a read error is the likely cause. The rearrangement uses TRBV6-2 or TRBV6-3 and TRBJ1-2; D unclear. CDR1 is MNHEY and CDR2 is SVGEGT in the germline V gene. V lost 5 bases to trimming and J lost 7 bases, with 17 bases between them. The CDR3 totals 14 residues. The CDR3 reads CASSDKGLTVGYTF. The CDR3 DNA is TGTGCCAGCAGTGATAAAGGATTGACTGTTGGCTACACCTTC.

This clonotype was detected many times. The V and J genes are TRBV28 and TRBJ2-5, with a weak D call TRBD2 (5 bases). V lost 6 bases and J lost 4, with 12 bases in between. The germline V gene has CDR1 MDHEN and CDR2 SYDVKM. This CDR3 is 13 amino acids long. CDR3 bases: TGTGCCAGCAGAAAACCAGGAGGAGAGACCCAGTACTTC. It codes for CASRKPGGETQYF.

CDR3 amino acids: CASSRTGEQFF. CDR3 DNA: TGTGCCAGCAGCAGGACAGGGGAGCAGTTCTTC. The genes are TRBV5-4 and TRBJ2-1, with 8 positions matching TRBD1. V shed 4 bases, J shed 10 bases, and the junction held 1 base outside the gene matches. Germline V gene data show CDR1 as SGHNT and CDR2 as YYREEE (reference sequence). This CDR3 has 11 amino acids.

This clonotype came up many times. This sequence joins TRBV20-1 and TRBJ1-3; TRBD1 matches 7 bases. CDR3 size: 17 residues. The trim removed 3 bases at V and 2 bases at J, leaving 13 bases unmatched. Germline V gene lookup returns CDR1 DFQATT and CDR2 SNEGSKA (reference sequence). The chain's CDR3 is CSARDVGQKRAGNTIYF. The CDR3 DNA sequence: TGCAGTGCTAGGGATGTGGGACAGAAACGAGCTGGAAACACCATATATTTT.

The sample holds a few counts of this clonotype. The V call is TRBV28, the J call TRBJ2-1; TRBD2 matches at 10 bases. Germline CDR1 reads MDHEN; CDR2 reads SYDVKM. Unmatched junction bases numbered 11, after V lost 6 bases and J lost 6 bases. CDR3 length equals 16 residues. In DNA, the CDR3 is TGTGCCAGCAGGTTGTTAGCGGGGGGCCAGCTCAATGAGCAGTTCTTC. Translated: CASRLLAGGQLNEQFF.

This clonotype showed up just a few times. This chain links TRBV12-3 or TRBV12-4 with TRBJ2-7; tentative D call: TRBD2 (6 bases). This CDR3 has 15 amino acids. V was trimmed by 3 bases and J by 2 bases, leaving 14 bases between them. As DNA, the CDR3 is TGTGCCAGCAGTTTCCGGGACGGGGGAACCTACGAGCAGTACTTC. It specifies CASSFRDGGTYEQYF.